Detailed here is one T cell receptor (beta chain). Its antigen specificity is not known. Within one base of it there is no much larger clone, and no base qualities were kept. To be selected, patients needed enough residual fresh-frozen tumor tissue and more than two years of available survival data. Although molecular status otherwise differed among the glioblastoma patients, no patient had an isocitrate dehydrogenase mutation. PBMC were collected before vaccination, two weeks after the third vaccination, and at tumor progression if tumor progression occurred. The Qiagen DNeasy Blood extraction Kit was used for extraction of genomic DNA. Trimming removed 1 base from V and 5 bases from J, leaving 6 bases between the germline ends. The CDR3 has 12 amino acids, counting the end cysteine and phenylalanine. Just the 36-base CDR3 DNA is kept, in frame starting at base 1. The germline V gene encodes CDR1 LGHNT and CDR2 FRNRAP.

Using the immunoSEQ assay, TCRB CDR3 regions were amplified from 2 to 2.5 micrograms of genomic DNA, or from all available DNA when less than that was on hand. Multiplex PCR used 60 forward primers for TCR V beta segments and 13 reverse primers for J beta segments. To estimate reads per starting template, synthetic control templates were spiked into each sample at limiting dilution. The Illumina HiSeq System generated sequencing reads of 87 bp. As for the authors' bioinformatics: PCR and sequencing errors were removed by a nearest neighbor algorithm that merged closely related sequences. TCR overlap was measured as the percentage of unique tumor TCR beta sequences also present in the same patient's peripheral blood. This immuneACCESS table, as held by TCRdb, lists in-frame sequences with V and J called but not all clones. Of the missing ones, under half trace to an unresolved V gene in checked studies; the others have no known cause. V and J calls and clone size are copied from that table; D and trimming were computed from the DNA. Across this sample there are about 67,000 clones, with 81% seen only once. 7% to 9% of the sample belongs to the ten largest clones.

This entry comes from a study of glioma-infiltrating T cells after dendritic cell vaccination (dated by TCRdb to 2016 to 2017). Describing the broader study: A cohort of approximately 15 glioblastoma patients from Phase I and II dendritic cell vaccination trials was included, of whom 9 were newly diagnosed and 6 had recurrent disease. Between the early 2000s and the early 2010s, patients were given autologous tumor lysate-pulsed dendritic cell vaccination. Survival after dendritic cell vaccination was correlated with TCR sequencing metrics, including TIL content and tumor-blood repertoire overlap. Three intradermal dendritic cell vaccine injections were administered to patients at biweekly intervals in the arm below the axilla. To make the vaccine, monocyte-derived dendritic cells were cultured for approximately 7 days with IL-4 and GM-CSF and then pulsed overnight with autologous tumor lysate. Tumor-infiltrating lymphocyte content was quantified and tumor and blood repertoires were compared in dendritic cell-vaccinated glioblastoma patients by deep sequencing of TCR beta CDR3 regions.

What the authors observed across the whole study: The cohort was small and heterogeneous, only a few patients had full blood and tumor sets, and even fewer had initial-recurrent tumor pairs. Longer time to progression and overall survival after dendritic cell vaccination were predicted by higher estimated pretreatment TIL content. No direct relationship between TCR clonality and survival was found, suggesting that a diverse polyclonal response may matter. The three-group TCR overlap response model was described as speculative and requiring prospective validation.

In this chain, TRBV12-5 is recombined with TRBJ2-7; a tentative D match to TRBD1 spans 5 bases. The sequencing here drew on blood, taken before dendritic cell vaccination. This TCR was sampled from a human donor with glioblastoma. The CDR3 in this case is CASGLEGDEQYF. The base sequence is TGTGCTAGTGGTTTGGAAGGGGACGAGCAGTACTTC.